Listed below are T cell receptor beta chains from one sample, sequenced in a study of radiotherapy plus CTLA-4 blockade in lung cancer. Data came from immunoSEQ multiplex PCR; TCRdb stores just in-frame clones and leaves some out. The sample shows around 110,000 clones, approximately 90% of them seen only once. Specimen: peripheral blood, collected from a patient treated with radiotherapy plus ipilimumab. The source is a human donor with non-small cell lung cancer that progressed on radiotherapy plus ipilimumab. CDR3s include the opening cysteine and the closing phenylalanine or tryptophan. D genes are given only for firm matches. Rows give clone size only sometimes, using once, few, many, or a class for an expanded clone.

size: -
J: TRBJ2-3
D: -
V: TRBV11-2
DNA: TGTGCCAGCAGCCTCGGGACCTTCACAGATACGCAGTATTTT
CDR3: CASSLGTFTDTQYF

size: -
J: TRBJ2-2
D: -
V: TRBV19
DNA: TGTGCCAGTAGGCCGGGCGGGGTTACCACCGGGGAGCTGTTTTTT
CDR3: CASRPGGVTTGELFF

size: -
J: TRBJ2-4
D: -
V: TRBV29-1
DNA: TGCAGCGTTGAACCCGGGATCTTC
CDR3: CSVEPGIF

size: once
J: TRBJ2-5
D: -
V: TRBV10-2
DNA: TGCGCCAGCAGGCCCATAGGGGTTCCGGAGACCCAGTACTTC
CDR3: CASRPIGVPETQYF

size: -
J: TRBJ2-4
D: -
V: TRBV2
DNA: TGTGCCAGCAGTGAACAGGGAGTAACCCAGTACTTC
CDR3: CASSEQGVTQYF

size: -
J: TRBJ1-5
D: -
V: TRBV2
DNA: TGTGCCAGCACCCCCAAAGGGGGGGGGCAGTTCGGTCAGCCCCAGCATTTT
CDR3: CASTPKGGGQFGQPQHF

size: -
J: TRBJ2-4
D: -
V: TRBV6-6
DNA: TGTGCCAGCAGTTTCGACCGACCCCTATCGGACATTCAGTACTTC
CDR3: CASSFDRPLSDIQYF

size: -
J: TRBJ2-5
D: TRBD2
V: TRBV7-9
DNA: TGTGCCAGCAGTCCTCATCTAGCGGGCGAAGAGACCCAGTACTTC
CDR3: CASSPHLAGEETQYF

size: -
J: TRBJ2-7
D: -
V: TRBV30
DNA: TGTGCCTGGAGTGTACGAGAGAGGGCAGTAGGCTACGAGCAGTACTTC
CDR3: CAWSVRERAVGYEQYF

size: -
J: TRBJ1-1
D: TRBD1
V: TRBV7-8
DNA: TGTGCCAGCAGCCCCCGGGACAGGGCCGACCAGGCTGAAGCTTTCTTT
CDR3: CASSPRDRADQAEAFF

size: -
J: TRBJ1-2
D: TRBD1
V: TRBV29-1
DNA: TGCAGCGTTGAGGGGAGACAGGGTAGGCATGGCTACACCTTC
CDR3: CSVEGRQGRHGYTF

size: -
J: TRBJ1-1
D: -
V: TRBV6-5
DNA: TGTGCCAGCAGGAGGGGTAGGGAGGGCACTGAAGCTTTCTTT
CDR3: CASRRGREGTEAFF

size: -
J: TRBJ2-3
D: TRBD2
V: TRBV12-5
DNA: TGTGCTAGTGTCTTTTCGGGGGGGAGGACAGATACGCAGTATTTT
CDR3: CASVFSGGRTDTQYF

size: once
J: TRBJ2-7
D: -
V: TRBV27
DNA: TGTGCCAGCAGTTTGGGCCGGGGGCTCTACGAGCAGTACTTC
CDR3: CASSLGRGLYEQYF

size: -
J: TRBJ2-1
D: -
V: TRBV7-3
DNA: TGTGCCAGCAGCTTAAACGCTGATCCCTACAATGAGCAGTTCTTC
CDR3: CASSLNADPYNEQFF

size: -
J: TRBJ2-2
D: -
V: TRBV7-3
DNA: TGTGCCAGCAGCTTGGGGGCTTTAGGGGAGCTGTTTTTT
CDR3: CASSLGALGELFF

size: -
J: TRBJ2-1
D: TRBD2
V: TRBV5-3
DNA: TGTGCCAGAAGCCCCCTTGATGGCGGGAGGGCCTCCCAGCAGTTCTTC
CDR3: CARSPLDGGRASQQFF

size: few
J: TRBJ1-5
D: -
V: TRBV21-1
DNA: TGTGCCAGCCAGGGGGGGATAGGGCAGCCCCAGCATTTT
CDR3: CASQGGIGQPQHF

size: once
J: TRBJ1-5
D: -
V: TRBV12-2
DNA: TGTGCAAGTCGCTTAACAAAACCCCCCGACAGGCTCGATAGCAATCAGCCCCAGCATTTT
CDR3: CASRLTKPPDRLDSNQPQHF

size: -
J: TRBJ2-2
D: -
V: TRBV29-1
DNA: TGCAGCGTTGAAGAGAGATCGCGGGAGCTGTTTTTT
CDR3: CSVEERSRELFF

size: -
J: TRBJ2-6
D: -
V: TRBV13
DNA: TGTGCCAGCAGTAAGGGCTCTGGGGCCAACGTCCTGACTTTC
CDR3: CASSKGSGANVLTF

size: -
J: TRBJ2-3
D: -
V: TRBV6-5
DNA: TGTGCCAGCAGGTTGGAACAACTAAGCACAGATACGCAGTATTTT
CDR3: CASRLEQLSTDTQYF

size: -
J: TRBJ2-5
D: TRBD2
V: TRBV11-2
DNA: TGTGCCAGCAGCGAACTAGCGGGGGCCTACTTC
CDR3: CASSELAGAYF

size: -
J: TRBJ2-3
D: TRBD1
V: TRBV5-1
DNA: TGCGCCAGCAGCTTGTCGACAGGGGTGCGGACAGATACGCAGTATTTT
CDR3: CASSLSTGVRTDTQYF

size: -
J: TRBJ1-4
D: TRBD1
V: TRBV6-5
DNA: TGTGCCAGCAGCCGACAGGGGTTAGGCGAAAAACTGTTTTTT
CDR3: CASSRQGLGEKLFF

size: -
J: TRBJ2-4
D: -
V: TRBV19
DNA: TGTGCCAGTAGCCCGCGGGTAGCGGCCCAAATTCAGTACTTC
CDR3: CASSPRVAAQIQYF

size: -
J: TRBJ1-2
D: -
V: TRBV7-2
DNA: TGTGCCAGCAGCACCATTATTGCGGTCGCCTACACCTTC
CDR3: CASSTIIAVAYTF

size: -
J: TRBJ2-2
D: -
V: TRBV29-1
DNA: TGCAGCGCCACGGAACCCGGGGAGCTGTTTTTT
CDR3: CSATEPGELFF

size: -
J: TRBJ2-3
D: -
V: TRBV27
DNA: TGTGCCAGCAGTTTTAGCACAGATACGCAGTATTTT
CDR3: CASSFSTDTQYF

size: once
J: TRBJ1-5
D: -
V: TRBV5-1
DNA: TGCGCCAGCAGCTTGGAGGGTGAGCAGCCCCAGCATTTT
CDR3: CASSLEGEQPQHF

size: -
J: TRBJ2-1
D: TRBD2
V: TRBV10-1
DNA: TGCGCCAGCAGTGCAGGACTAGCGGGAAAAAATGAGCAGTTCTTC
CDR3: CASSAGLAGKNEQFF

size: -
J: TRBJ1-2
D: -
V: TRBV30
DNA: TGTGCCTGGAGACTCCCGGAATCGTGGGTCCCGGGGAACTATGGCTACACCTTC
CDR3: CAWRLPESWVPGNYGYTF

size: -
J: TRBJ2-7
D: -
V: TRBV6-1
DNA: TGTGCCAGCACCCGGCTCGCCCCCTACGAGCAGTACTTC
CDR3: CASTRLAPYEQYF

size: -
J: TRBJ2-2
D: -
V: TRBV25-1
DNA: TGTGCCAGCAGTGGAGCGTACGGGGAGCTGTTTTTT
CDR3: CASSGAYGELFF

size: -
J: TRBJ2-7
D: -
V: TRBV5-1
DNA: TGCGCCAGCAGCTTGACCCAGGCAGAATCCTACGAGCAGTACTTC
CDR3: CASSLTQAESYEQYF

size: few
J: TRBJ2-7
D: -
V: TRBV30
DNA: TGTGCCTGGAGTGTACAAAGGGCCCAAAAGTACTTC
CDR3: CAWSVQRAQKYF

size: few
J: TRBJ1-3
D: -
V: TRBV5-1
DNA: TGCGCCAGCAGCCCAAAGGGCCCTGGCACAATAGGAAACACCATATATTTT
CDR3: CASSPKGPGTIGNTIYF

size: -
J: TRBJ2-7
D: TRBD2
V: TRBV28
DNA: TGTGCCAGCAGTAAAGCGGGAGGGCCACACTACGAGCAGTACTTC
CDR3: CASSKAGGPHYEQYF

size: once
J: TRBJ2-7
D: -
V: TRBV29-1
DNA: TGCAGCGTTTCCCGTCAGGGCGGACCGTACGAGCAGTACTTC
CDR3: CSVSRQGGPYEQYF

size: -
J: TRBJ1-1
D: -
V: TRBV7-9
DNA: TGTGCCAGCAGCTGGGACTACCAGAACACTGAAGCTTTCTTT
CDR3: CASSWDYQNTEAFF

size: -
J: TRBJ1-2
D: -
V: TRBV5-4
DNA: TGTGCCAGCAGCTTCGACTCCAACTATGGCTACACCTTC
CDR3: CASSFDSNYGYTF

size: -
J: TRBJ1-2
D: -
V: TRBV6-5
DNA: TGTGCCAGCAGTTACCGACAGCCCTCAAGTGACTACACCTTC
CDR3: CASSYRQPSSDYTF

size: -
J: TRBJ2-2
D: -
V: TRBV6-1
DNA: TGTGCCAGCGATGTTACAGGGTTGACCGGGGAGCTGTTTTTT
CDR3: CASDVTGLTGELFF

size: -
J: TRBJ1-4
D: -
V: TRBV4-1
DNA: TGCGCCAGCAGCGGAGCGTTCGGAGACAGGACCGCAACTAATGAAAAACTGTTTTTT
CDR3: CASSGAFGDRTATNEKLFF

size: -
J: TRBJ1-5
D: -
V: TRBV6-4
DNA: TGTGCCAGCAGTTTAGGGCAGGACAATCAGCCCCAGCATTTT
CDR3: CASSLGQDNQPQHF

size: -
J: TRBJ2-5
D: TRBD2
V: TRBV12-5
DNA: TGTGCTAGTGGTTTGGGCAATAGCGGGAAAGAGACCCAGTACTTC
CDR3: CASGLGNSGKETQYF

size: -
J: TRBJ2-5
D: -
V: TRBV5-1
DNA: TGCGCCAGCAGCTTCCGGGGAGAGACCCAGTACTTC
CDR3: CASSFRGETQYF

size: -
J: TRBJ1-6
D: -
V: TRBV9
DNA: TGTGCCAGCGGCTCCGGGTTAACCGGGGGCTCACCCCTCCACTTT
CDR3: CASGSGLTGGSPLHF

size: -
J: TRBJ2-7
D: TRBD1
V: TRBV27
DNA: TGTGCCAGCCCTCCACCGACAGGGCGAAGCGAGCAGTACTTC
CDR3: CASPPPTGRSEQYF

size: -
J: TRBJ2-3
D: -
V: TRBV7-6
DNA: TGTGCCAGCAGCTTAGGGCTAGCGTCAGATACGCAGTATTTT
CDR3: CASSLGLASDTQYF

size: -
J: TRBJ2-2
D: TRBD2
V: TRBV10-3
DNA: TGTGCCATCAGCCAGCGGGAGAACACCGGGGAGCTGTTTTTT
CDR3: CAISQRENTGELFF

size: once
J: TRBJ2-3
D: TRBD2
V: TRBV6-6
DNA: TGTGCCAGCAGCACTAGCGGAGCTAGCACAGATACGCAGTATTTT
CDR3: CASSTSGASTDTQYF

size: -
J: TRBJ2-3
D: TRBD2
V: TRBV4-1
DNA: TGCGCCAGCAGCCAAGACCCGGGAGGTACAGATACGCAGTATTTT
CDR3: CASSQDPGGTDTQYF

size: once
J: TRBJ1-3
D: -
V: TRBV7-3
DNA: TGTGCCAGCAGCTTAACGGCCGAGGCTGGAAACACCATATATTTT
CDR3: CASSLTAEAGNTIYF

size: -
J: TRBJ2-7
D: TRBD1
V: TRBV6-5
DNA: TGTGCCAGCAGTAACGGTAGGGGGCCCTACGAGCAGTACTTC
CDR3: CASSNGRGPYEQYF

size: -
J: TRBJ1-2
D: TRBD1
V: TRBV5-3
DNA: TGTGCCAGAAGCTTCACAGGGGGCTTCTACACCTTC
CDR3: CARSFTGGFYTF

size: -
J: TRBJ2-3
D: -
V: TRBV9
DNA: TGTGCCAGCAGCGTATCTAGCCCAGGCACAGATACGCAGTATTTT
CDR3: CASSVSSPGTDTQYF